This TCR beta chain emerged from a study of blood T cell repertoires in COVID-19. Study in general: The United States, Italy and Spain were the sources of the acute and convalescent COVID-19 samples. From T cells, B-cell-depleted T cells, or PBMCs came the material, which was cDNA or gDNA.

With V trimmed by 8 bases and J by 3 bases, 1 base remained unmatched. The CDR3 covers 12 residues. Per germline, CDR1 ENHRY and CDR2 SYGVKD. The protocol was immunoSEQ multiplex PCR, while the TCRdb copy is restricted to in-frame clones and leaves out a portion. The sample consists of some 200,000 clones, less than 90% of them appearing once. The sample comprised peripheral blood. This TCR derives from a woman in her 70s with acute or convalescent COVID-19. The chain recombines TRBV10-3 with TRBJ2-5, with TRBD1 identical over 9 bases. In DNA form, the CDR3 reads TGTGCCATCGGGGACAGGGAAGAGACCCAGTACTTC. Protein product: CAIGDREETQYF.